This T cell receptor (beta chain) was identified in a study of blood T cell repertoires in COVID-19. The overall study: From the United States, Italy and Spain came samples of acute and convalescent COVID-19.

CDR1 is SGHVS and CDR2 is FQNEAQ in the germline V gene. This CDR3 spans 14 amino acids. With V trimmed by 7 bases and J by 6 bases, 9 bases remained unmatched. In the authors' workflow: The authors estimated nucleated cell counts from reference gene primer amplification. Assay used: immunoSEQ multiplex PCR; TCRdb lists only in-frame clones, some missing. V and J calls and clone size are given by that table; D and trimming were obtained from the DNA. This table has some 68,000 clones, roughly nine tenths appearing once. The source of this sequence is a man aged 50-60 years with active COVID-19. Sequencing was done on a sample of peripheral blood. V usage is TRBV7-8 and J usage is TRBJ2-1; 7 bases align to TRBD2. For the CDR3, the DNA is TGTGCCAGCAACCGGGAGGCCGTATTCAATGAGCAGTTCTTC. Protein: CASNREAVFNEQFF.